This TCR beta chain was profiled in a study of T cell clones after liver transplantation. Generated by immunoSEQ multiplex PCR, the TCRdb table keeps only in-frame clones and is missing some. The table has tens of thousands of clones, about 70% seen once. The input for sequencing was CD4+ T cells from blood, taken before liver transplant. The clonotype was recovered from a human donor who received a liver transplant.

The CDR3 here is CASRDRGLYSGYTF. CDR3 DNA sequence: TGTGCCAGCAGAGACAGGGGGCTTTATAGCGGCTACACCTTC. This chain joins TRBV19 and TRBJ1-2; 10 nucleotides agree with TRBD1. CDR3 length: 14 residues. Germline values: CDR1 LNHDA, CDR2 SQIVND (reference sequence). Losses at the gene ends were 9 bases for V and 8 bases for J; bases not matched to a gene: 12. Based on the CDR3 plus reference TRBV19 and TRBJ1-2, the full variable domain is DGGITQSPKYLFRKEGQNVTLSCEQNLNHDAMYWYRQDPGQGLRLIYYSQIVNDFQKGDIAEGYSVSREKKESFPLTVTSAQKNPTAFYLCASRDRGLYSGYTFGSGTRLTVV.